The 25 T cell receptor beta chains in this list originate from one sample, sequenced in a study. Here immunoSEQ multiplex PCR was the method, and the copy in TCRdb shows in-frame clones only, minus some. The sample lists some 70,000 clones; about 93% were seen once. Sequenced material: PBMCs. The origin of the receptors is a man aged 35 to 55 with rheumatoid arthritis.

V and J are TRBV2 and TRBJ2-3, with D perhaps given as TRBD1 or TRBD2 (5 bases each). CDR1 SNHLY and CDR2 FYNNEI come from the germline V gene. With 6 bases removed from V and 5 bases from J, the gap between germline ends came to 12 bases. The CDR3 length is 13 residues. The CDR3 nucleotides are TGTGCCAGCAGCAAGGGACGCCTAGATACGCAGTATTTT. Translating gives CASSKGRLDTQYF.

This rearrangement joins TRBV7-3 to TRBJ1-1; 8 bases map to TRBD1. The CDR3 is 18 residues long. CDR1 is SGHTA and CDR2 is FQGTGA in the germline V gene. The J segment lost 2 bases and the V segment lost 0 bases, leaving 11 bases of the junction unmatched. Here the CDR3 DNA reads TGTGCCAGCAGCTTAACTCATACTGGACAGGGATTAAACACTGAAGCTTTCTTT. Translation: CASSLTHTGQGLNTEAFF. Full variable domain (rest looked up from reference TRBV7-3 and TRBJ1-1): GAGVSQTPSNKVTEKGKYVELRCDPISGHTALYWYRQSLGQGPEFLIYFQGTGAADDSGLPNDRFFAVRPEGSVSTLKIQRTERGDSAVYLCASSLTHTGQGLNTEAFFGQGTRLTVV.

The chain has TRBV7-9 and TRBJ2-3; maybe TRBD1 (6 bases). In germline, CDR1 is SEHNR, CDR2 FQNEAQ (reference sequence). The CDR3 loop spans 15 amino acids. V was clipped by 1 base and J by 3 bases, with 11 bases between them. For the CDR3, the DNA is TGTGCCAGCAGCTTAGACAGGGCGGGTACAGATACGCAGTATTTT. The encoded protein is CASSLDRAGTDTQYF.

J is TRBJ2-7 and V is TRBV18, with D possibly matching TRBD1 (6 bases). Trimming shortened V by 4 bases and J by 2 bases, and 9 bases separated the two germline ends. The CDR3 extends over 13 amino acids. Looked up from germline, CDR1 is KGHSH and CDR2 is LQKENI. CDR3 nucleotide sequence: TGTGCCAGCTCACGGGACACGACCTACGAGCAGTACTTC. It is translated as CASSRDTTYEQYF.

The chain recombines TRBV10-3 with TRBJ2-7, with TRBD1 matching 10 bases. Germline CDR1 and CDR2: ENHRY and SYGVKD. The V gene end was trimmed by 4 bases and the J gene end by 7 bases; junction bases not matched to a gene: 10. The CDR3 loop spans 15 amino acids. CDR3: CAISASGTGDWEQYF. Written as DNA, the CDR3 is TGTGCCATCAGTGCCTCCGGGACAGGGGACTGGGAGCAGTACTTC.

The chain joins TRBV14 to TRBJ1-3; no definite D call. The V gene lost 6 bases and the J gene lost 4 bases, with 16 bases spanning the gap. The germline gives CDR1 SGHDN, CDR2 FVKESK. The CDR3 extends over 15 amino acids. The CDR3 spells CASSPYALSGNTIYF. The CDR3 DNA follows: TGTGCCAGCAGTCCTTATGCTCTATCCGGAAACACCATATATTTT. Full variable domain (missing parts from reference TRBV14 and TRBJ1-3): EAGVTQFPSHSVIEKGQTVTLRCDPISGHDNLYWYRRVMGKEIKFLLHFVKESKQDESGMPNNRFLAERTGGTYSTLKVQPAELEDSGVYFCASSPYALSGNTIYFGEGSWLTVV.

This chain joins TRBV10-3 and TRBJ2-7; 7 positions agree with TRBD2. The length of the CDR3 is 15 residues. Germline V gives CDR1 ENHRY, CDR2 SYGVKD. The V and J ends lost 0 bases and 5 bases, in that order; junction bases with no gene match: 7. The CDR3 here is CAISESSSGAHEQYF. In nucleotides, the CDR3 is TGTGCCATCAGTGAGTCGTCTAGCGGAGCCCACGAGCAGTACTTC.

The gene calls are TRBV28 and TRBJ1-2, with 7 bases identical to TRBD1. The germline CDR1 and CDR2 sequences are MDHEN and SYDVKM. CDR3 size: 14 residues. V shed 3 bases, J shed 7 bases, and the junction held 8 bases outside the gene matches. The chain's CDR3 is CASSFLQGGGGYTF. The CDR3 bases are TGTGCCAGCAGTTTCCTCCAGGGGGGTGGTGGCTACACCTTC.

Only one count was recorded for this clone. The chain joins TRBV7-3 to TRBJ2-3; D gene unclear. The CDR3 is made up of 16 amino acids. The germline V gene has CDR1 SGHTA and CDR2 FQGTGA. Trimming cost V 0 bases and J 3 bases, with 13 bases left between them. CDR3 amino acids: CASSLTPNSPTDTQYF. The DNA of the CDR3 is TGTGCCAGCAGCTTAACCCCGAACTCGCCGACAGATACGCAGTATTTT.

The chain carries TRBV6-1 and TRBJ1-1; no reliable D call. The CDR3 has 12 amino acids. Trimming pared 6 bases from V and 0 bases from J, leaving 5 bases between. Germline CDR1 reads MNHNS; CDR2 reads SASEGT. The CDR3 DNA follows: TGTGCCAGCAGCCCTATGAACACTGAAGCTTTCTTT. Amino acids: CASSPMNTEAFF.

The chain has TRBV6-5 and TRBJ2-7, with 8 bases matching TRBD2. Germline V gene data show CDR1 as MNHEY and CDR2 as SVGAGI. The CDR3 runs to 14 residues. Trimming at V came to 4 bases and at J to 2 bases, leaving 4 bases not matched to a gene. The CDR3, as DNA: TGTGCCAGCAGTTCTGCGCGGGAGGCCTACGAGCAGTACTTC. Its translation: CASSSAREAYEQYF.

V is TRBV5-5 and J is TRBJ1-3; D call uncertain. Trimming removed 0 bases from V and 0 bases from J, with 4 bases in between. This CDR3 contains 14 residues. CDR1 and CDR2 from the germline V gene are SGHKS and YYEKEE (reference sequence). The CDR3: CASSLGPSGNTIYF. The DNA for the CDR3 is TGTGCCAGCAGCTTGGGGCCCTCTGGAAACACCATATATTTT. The full variable domain, in which reference TRBV5-5 and TRBJ1-3 provide the parts outside the CDR3, is DAGVTQSPTHLIKTRGQQVTLRCSPISGHKSVSWYQQVLGQGPQFIFQYYEKEERGRGNFPDRFSARQFPNYSSELNVNALLLGDSALYLCASSLGPSGNTIYFGEGSWLTVV.

Worth noting for this clone: The junction departs from the called germline gene at one end, perhaps through a read error. The rearrangement uses TRBV3-1 (or the pseudogene TRBV3-2) and TRBJ1-4; D is unclear. The germline gives CDR1 LGHDT, CDR2 YNNKEL (reference sequence). The CDR3 totals 12 residues. CDR3 DNA sequence: TGTGCCAGCAGCCAAGAACAGAGGACCCTCTATTTT. Translation gives CASSQEQRTLYF.

The gene calls are TRBV12-3 or TRBV12-4 and TRBJ1-2, with unresolved D. The CDR3 runs to 13 residues. The V end lost 3 bases, the J end lost 0 bases, and 5 bases lay between the germline ends. The CDR3 DNA reads TGTGCCAGCAGTTTCCTAGCTAACTATGGCTACACCTTC. It is translated as CASSFLANYGYTF.

J is TRBJ2-7 and V is TRBV11-2; 12 bases line up with TRBD2. CDR3 length equals 16 residues. Unmatched junction bases numbered 12, after V lost 5 bases and J lost 7 bases. Germline assignment: CDR1 SGHAT and CDR2 FQNNGV. CDR3 sequence reads: CASSLFLAGGPREQYF. In DNA, the CDR3 is TGTGCCAGCAGCCTCTTCCTAGCGGGAGGGCCACGGGAGCAGTACTTC.

The chain joins TRBV5-1 to TRBJ1-2; D perhaps matches TRBD1 (5 bases). Germline values: CDR1 SGHRS, CDR2 YFSETQ. The CDR3 extends over 13 amino acids. V was cut by 7 bases and J by 4 bases, with 14 bases left in between. DNA for the CDR3: TGCGCCAGCTCGGTTGGACACGGCTATGGCTACACCTTC. Encoded protein: CASSVGHGYGYTF.

The V gene is TRBV3-1 (or the pseudogene TRBV3-2), the J gene TRBJ1-3; D is uncertain. This CDR3 spans 16 amino acids. Germline CDR1 reads LGHDT; CDR2 reads YNNKEL (reference sequence). V lost 4 bases, J lost 0 bases, and 13 bases lay in between. CDR3: CASSRGPPSSGNTIYF. The CDR3 DNA sequence: TGTGCCAGCAGCCGCGGACCTCCTAGCTCTGGAAACACCATATATTTT.

The V and J genes are TRBV5-6 and TRBJ2-7, with D perhaps matching TRBD2 (5 bases). CDR3 length: 12 residues. V was clipped by 0 bases and J by 4 bases, with 5 bases between them. Germline loops: CDR1 SGHDT, CDR2 YYEEEE. CDR3 amino acids: CASSLGGYEQYF. CDR3 bases: TGTGCCAGCAGCTTGGGAGGGTACGAGCAGTACTTC.

The chain combines TRBV5-4 with TRBJ1-2; the match to TRBD1 covers 8 bases. The CDR3 has 14 residues. In germline, CDR1 is SGHNT, CDR2 YYREEE (reference sequence). The V and J ends lost 3 bases and 4 bases, in that order; junction bases with no gene match: 5. CDR3 protein: CASSSTTGVYGYTF. As DNA, the CDR3 is TGTGCCAGCAGCTCTACGACAGGGGTCTATGGCTACACCTTC.

The J gene is TRBJ2-2, the V gene TRBV5-1; D not resolved. From germline, CDR1 is SGHRS and CDR2 YFSETQ. With 2 bases removed from V and 7 bases from J, the gap between germline ends came to 3 bases. This CDR3 has 11 amino acids. The CDR3 loop is CASSFGGELFF. The CDR3 DNA reads as TGCGCCAGCAGCTTCGGCGGGGAGCTGTTTTTT.

The chain combines TRBV7-2 with TRBJ1-5, with TRBD1 matching over 9 bases. The CDR3 has 14 amino acids. After removal of 2 bases from V and 6 bases from J, the junction contained 2 bases not matched to a gene. CDR1 is SGHTA, CDR2 FQGNSA, per germline. The CDR3 loop reads CASSLQTGGQPQHF. The CDR3 coding sequence is TGTGCCAGCAGCTTACAGACAGGGGGTCAGCCCCAGCATTTT.

The V call is TRBV30, the J call TRBJ2-1; D call uncertain. Trimming took off 6 bases at V and 5 bases at J, with 8 bases between the two ends. CDR1 is GTSNPN and CDR2 is SVGIG in the germline V gene (reference sequence). The CDR3 is 11 amino acids. CDR3 loop: CACDIHNEQFF. The DNA of the CDR3 is TGTGCCTGTGATATACACAATGAGCAGTTCTTC.

The chain joins TRBV6-2 or TRBV6-3 to TRBJ1-6, with TRBD1 matching over 7 bases. CDR3 length equals 17 residues. CDR1 is MNHEY, CDR2 SVGEGT, per germline. J was trimmed by 2 bases and V by 0 bases; bases with no gene match: 4. CDR3 amino acids: CASSYSGTDAYNSPLHF. The CDR3, as DNA: TGTGCCAGCAGTTACTCCGGGACAGATGCCTATAATTCACCCCTCCACTTT.

V usage is TRBV5-1 and J usage is TRBJ2-5, with 8 bases identical to TRBD1. Per the germline V gene, CDR1 is SGHRS and CDR2 is YFSETQ. The length of the CDR3 is 14 residues. V was clipped by 4 bases and J by 4 bases; unmatched bases: 6. CDR3 region: CASSNRTGPETQYF. CDR3 DNA: TGCGCCAGCAGCAATCGGACAGGGCCAGAGACCCAGTACTTC.

The rearrangement uses TRBV27 and TRBJ2-3, with 14 bases aligning to TRBD2. This CDR3 contains 17 residues. In germline, CDR1 is MNHEY, CDR2 SMNVEV (reference sequence). Trimming cost V 4 bases and J 5 bases; bases outside gene matches: 8. CDR3: CASSSSGLAGVIDTQYF. In DNA form, the CDR3 reads TGTGCCAGCAGTTCCTCGGGACTAGCGGGAGTCATAGATACGCAGTATTTT.